This T cell receptor beta chain was documented in a study of blood T cell repertoires in COVID-19. In the study overall: Italy, Spain and the United States were the sources of the convalescent and acute COVID-19 samples. PBMCs, B-cell-depleted T cells, or T cells were the source of the cDNA or gDNA that made up the material.

This clone was seen just once. In the study's own analysis: Estimation of nucleated cell counts relied on the amplification of reference gene primers. Method: immunoSEQ multiplex PCR; TCRdb's copy keeps in-frame clones and lacks some. That table furnishes V, J and clone size, whereas the DNA furnished D and trimming. The sample includes about 70,000 clones, about 80% of them seen just once. Germline V CDR1 and CDR2: SGDLS, YYNGEE. The CDR3 has 15 residues. The V end was cut by 0 bases, the J end by 3 bases, with 12 bases between. This chain uses TRBV9 with TRBJ1-2, with a weak D call TRBD1 (5 bases). This clonotype was sampled from a human donor in a cohort sampled during active COVID-19. The sample consisted of peripheral blood. The CDR3 DNA sequence: TGTGCCAGCAGCGTAGCTTTAGGGGCCCACTATGGCTACACCTTC. Its translation is CASSVALGAHYGYTF.